This TCR beta chain came from a study of human T cells and chemical hapten exposure (dated by TCRdb to the early 2020s). With respect to the entire study: For sensitization, 2% DPC in acetone was applied to a 2 cm by 2 cm area of upper inner arm skin. Libraries were pooled for sequencing, and per-sample TCR yields varied mainly because of small differences in library volumes within the pool. Throughout the study period of around 25 weeks, patients also received therapeutic DPC doses to the scalp every week. Under 30 alopecia patients gave blood for TCR sequencing at one to four time points (pre-sensitization, 2, 6 and 24 weeks). Patient blood was sampled pre-sensitization (week 0) and at 2, 6 and about 24 weeks after DPC sensitization. The patient cohort, mostly female, included alopecia areata with under or over 50% scalp involvement, alopecia totalis and alopecia universalis. Patch testing was performed on the upper back with Finn chambers containing 0.01% DPC, and the patch tests were scored after 6 days according to International Contact Dermatitis Research Group standards. Peripheral blood TCR repertoire changes were tracked in vivo in alopecia patients during primary and secondary sensitization to the hapten diphenylcyclopropenone (DPC).

The sample's time point label, in plain terms: patch test 3, about 24 weeks after DPC sensitization. What the treatment or condition label conveys for this sample: therapeutic diphenylcyclopropenone sensitization with weekly scalp DPC. At every patch-test visit, the blood draw took place before the patch test was put on. Patients were eligible if aged 18 to 70, diagnosed with alopecia and judged suitable for DPC therapy, and pregnant patients were excluded. Total RNA was extracted from unfractionated whole blood collected in Tempus Blood RNA tubes. On this clonotype: Its antigen is still unknown. No qualities accompany the bases; no much larger clone lies one base away.

Points the paper makes about the study in general: DPC sensitization did not change the number of TCRs with a frequency above 1 in 1000, and there was no evidence of changes in global repertoire structure. All patients had alopecia, a presumed autoimmune disease, so their immune response might differ from that of healthy individuals. The number of PT1 expanded TCRs positively correlated with patch test score, significant at thresholds 8, 16 and 32 but not 4. Repeated subsampling changed both the strength of the expansion versus patch-test correlation and the threshold at which that correlation became significant. Significantly more large CDR3 similarity clusters were formed by expanded TCRs than by pre-sensitization or healthy control sets, consistent with antigen-driven responses.

In the germline V gene, CDR1 corresponds to MNHEY and CDR2 to SVGAGI. Ends trimmed: V by 0 bases, J by 4 bases; bases unmatched to a gene: 3. Reading from cysteine to phenylalanine, the CDR3 counts 16 amino acids. Of the read, only the CDR3 DNA is kept; its 48 bases are in frame from base 1. Libraries were built with RACE. The instrument was a NextSeq 500. Library preparation attached unique molecular identifiers to individual cDNA molecules for quantitative, reproducible TCR counting. Both TCR alpha and TCR beta chains were sequenced from each blood RNA sample. Per the source publication's procedure: A median of approximately 100,000 TCRs per sample was observed, with a range of about 20,000 to 750,000. The Decombinator software suite was used to annotate V, J and CDR3 in the TCR reads. For PS versus PT1 abundance plots, all samples were subsampled to the same number of TCRs (28,000). Expanded TCRs were defined as absent before sensitization and observed at least eight times at the 2-week time point. Using fastp at Q25 and MiXCR, TCRdb reprocessed the public reads and kept productive beta chains. When rows share a CDR3 protein, they turn into one entry using the most common DNA and genes. In this record, the V and J calls reflect TCRdb's handling and not the investigators' own analysis. The sample includes more than 95,000 distinct CDR3 sequences, with 25% to 35% observed a single time. 10% of the sample comes from the top ten.

Rearrangement joined TRBV6-5 to TRBJ1-2; a stretch of 12 junction bases matches TRBD1. Source: whole blood, taken in connection with sensitization to the hapten diphenylcyclopropenone (DPC). This receptor was obtained from a man aged 35-49 years with alopecia areata. Some clones in this sample may be carry-over from other donors' samples. CDR3 protein: CASSYSWGQGAYGYTF. The nucleotide sequence reads TGTGCCAGCAGTTACTCCTGGGGACAGGGGGCCTATGGCTACACCTTC.